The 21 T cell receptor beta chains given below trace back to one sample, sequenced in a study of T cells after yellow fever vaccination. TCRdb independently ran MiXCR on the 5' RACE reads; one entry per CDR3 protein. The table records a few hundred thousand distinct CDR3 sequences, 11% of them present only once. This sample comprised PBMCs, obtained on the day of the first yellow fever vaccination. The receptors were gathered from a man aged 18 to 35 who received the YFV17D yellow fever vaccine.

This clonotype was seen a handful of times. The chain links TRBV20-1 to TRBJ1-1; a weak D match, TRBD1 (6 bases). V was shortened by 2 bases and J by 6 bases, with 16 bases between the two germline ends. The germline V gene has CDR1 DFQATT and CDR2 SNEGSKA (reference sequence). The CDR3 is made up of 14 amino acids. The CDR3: CSARSPTGIAEAFF. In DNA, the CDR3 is TGCAGTGCTAGAAGCCCCACAGGGATAGCTGAAGCTTTCTTT.

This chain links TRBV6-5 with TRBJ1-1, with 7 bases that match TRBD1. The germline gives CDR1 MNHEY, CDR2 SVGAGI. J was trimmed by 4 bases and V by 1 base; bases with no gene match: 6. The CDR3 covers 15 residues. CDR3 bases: TGTGCCAGCAGTTACTGGACAGGTGAAGGCACTGAAGCTTTCTTT. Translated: CASSYWTGEGTEAFF.

Here the CDR3 reads CASSLGGVGLHYEQYF. In DNA form, the CDR3 reads TGTGCCAGCAGCTTAGGAGGGGTAGGGCTTCACTACGAGCAGTACTTC. This chain connects TRBV7-8 to TRBJ2-7; the D gene could be TRBD1 or TRBD2 (5 bases each). From germline, CDR1 is SGHVS and CDR2 FQNEAQ. The CDR3 runs 16 residues. V was cut by 1 base and J by 3 bases, with 16 bases left in between.

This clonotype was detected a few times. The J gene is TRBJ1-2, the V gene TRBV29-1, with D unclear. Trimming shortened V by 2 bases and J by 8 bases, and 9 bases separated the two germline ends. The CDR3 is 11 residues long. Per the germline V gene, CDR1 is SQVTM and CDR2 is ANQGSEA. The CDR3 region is CSVEWSSGYTF. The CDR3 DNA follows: TGCAGCGTTGAATGGAGTAGCGGCTACACCTTC. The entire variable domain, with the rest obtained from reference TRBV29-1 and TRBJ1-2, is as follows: SAVISQKPSRDICQRGTSLTIQCQVDSQVTMMFWYRQQPGQSLTLIATANQGSEATYESGFVIDKFPISRPNLTFSTLTVSNMSPEDSSIYLCSVEWSSGYTFGSGTRLTVV.

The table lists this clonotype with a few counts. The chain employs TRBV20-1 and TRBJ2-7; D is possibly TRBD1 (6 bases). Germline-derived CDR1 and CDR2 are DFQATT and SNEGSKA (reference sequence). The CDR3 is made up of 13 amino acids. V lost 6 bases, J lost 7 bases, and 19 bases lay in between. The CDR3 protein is CSANSQGTLEQYF. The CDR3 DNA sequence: TGCAGTGCAAACTCTCAGGGGACATTGGAGCAGTACTTC.

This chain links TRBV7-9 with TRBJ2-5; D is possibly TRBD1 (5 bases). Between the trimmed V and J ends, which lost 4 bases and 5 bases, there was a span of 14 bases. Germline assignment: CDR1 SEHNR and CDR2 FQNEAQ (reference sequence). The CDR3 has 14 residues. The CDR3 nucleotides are TGTGCCAGCAGCTCTACAGGCAGGGTTGAGACCCAGTACTTC. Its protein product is CASSSTGRVETQYF. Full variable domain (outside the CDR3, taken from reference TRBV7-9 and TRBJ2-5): DTGVSQNPRHKITKRGQNVTFRCDPISEHNRLYWYRQTLGQGPEFLTYFQNEAQLEKSRLLSDRFSAERPKGSFSTLEIQRTEQGDSAMYLCASSSTGRVETQYFGPGTRLLVL.

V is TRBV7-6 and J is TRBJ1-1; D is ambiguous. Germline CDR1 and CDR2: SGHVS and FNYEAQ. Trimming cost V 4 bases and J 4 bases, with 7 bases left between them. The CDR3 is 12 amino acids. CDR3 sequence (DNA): TGTGCCAGCAGCTCCTTCGGCACTGAAGCTTTCTTT. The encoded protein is CASSSFGTEAFF.

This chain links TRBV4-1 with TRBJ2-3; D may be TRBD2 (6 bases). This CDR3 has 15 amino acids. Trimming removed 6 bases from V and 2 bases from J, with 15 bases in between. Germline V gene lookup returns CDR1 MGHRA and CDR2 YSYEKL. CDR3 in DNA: TGCGCCAGCAGTGACCGGGACTCGTACACAGATACGCAGTATTTT. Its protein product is CASSDRDSYTDTQYF.

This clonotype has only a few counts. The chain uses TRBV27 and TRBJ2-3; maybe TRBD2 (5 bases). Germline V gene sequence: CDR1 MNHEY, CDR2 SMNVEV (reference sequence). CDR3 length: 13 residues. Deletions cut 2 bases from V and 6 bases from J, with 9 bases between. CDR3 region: CASSLRSGDTQYF. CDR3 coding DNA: TGTGCCAGCAGTTTAAGGTCGGGGGATACGCAGTATTTT.

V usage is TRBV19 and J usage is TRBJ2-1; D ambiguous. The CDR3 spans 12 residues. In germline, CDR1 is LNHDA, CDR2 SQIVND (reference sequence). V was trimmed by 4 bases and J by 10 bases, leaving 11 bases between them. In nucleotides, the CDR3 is TGTGCCAGTAGTACTCCTTGGGCAGAGCAGTTCTTC. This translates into CASSTPWAEQFF.

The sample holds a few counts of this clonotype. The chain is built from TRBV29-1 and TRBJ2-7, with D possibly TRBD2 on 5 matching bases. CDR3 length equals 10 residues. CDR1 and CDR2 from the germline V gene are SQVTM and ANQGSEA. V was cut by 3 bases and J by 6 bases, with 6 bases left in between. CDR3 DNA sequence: TGCAGCGTTGATGCGGGCGAGCAGTACTTC. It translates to CSVDAGEQYF.

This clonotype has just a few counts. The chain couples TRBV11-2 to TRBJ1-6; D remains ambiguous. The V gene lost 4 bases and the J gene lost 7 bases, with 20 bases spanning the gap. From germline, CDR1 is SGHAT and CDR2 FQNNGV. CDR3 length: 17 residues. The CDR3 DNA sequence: TGTGCCAGCAGCTCGCTCATCCGCGGGCAGCGAAATTCACCCCTCCACTTT. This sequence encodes CASSSLIRGQRNSPLHF.

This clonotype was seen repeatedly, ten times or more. For the CDR3, the DNA is TGCGCCAGCAGCTTGGCAGGGGGCTCCGGAAACACCATATATTTT. Translating it yields CASSLAGGSGNTIYF. The chain employs TRBV5-1 and TRBJ1-3, with 8 bases fitting TRBD1. Germline-derived CDR1 and CDR2 are SGHRS and YFSETQ. Trimming removed 0 bases from V and 4 bases from J; junction bases left unmatched: 3. This CDR3 contains 15 residues.

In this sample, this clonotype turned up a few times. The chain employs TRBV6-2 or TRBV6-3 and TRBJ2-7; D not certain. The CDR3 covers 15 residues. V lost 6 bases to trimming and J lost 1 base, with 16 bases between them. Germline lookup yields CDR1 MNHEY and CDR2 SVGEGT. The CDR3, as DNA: TGTGCCAGCAGCCAACACTCCGACAAGTCCTACGAGCAGTACTTC. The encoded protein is CASSQHSDKSYEQYF.

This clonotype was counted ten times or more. The CDR3 reads CSATLLDSNQPQHF. CDR3 bases: TGCAGTGCTACCCTTCTAGATAGCAATCAGCCCCAGCATTTT. The chain uses TRBV20-1 and TRBJ1-5, with unresolved D. The CDR3 contains 14 residues. The V and J ends lost 4 bases and 0 bases respectively, with 10 bases between them. Germline CDR1 reads DFQATT; CDR2 reads SNEGSKA (reference sequence).

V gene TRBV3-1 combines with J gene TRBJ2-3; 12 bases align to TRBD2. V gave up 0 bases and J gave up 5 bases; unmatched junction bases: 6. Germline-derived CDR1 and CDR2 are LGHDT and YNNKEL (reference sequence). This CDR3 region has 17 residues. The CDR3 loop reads CASSQDLLAGGEDTQYF. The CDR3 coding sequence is TGTGCCAGCAGCCAAGATTTACTAGCGGGGGGCGAAGATACGCAGTATTTT.

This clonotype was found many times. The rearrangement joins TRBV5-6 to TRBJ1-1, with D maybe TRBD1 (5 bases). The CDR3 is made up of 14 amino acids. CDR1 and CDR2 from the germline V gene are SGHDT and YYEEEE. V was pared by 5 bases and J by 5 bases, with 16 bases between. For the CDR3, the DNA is TGTGCCAGCAGTTCCCTGGGGGTACGAACTGAAGCTTTCTTT. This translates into CASSSLGVRTEAFF.

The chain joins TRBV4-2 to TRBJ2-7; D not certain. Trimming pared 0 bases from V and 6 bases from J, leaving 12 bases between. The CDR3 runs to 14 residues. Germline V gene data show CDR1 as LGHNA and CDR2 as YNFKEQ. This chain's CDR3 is CASSQEVHAPEQYF. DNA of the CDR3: TGTGCCAGCAGCCAAGAAGTCCACGCCCCCGAGCAGTACTTC.

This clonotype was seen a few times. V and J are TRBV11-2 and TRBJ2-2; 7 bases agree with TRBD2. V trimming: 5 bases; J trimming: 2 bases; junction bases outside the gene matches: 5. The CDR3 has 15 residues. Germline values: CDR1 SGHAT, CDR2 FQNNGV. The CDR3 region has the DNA TGTGCCAGCAGCATCTCGGGGGGAAACACCGGGGAGCTGTTTTTT. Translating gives CASSISGGNTGELFF.

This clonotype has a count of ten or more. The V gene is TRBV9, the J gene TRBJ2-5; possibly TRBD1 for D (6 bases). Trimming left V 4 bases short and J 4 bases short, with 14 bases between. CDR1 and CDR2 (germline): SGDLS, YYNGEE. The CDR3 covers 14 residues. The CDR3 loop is CASSPRQGRETQYF. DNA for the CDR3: TGTGCCAGCAGCCCACGGCAGGGGAGAGAGACCCAGTACTTC.

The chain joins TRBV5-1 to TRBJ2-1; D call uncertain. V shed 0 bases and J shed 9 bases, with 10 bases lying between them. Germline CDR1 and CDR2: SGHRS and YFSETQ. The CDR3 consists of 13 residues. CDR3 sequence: CASSLVGLSEQFF. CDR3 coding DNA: TGCGCCAGCAGCTTGGTCGGGCTGAGTGAGCAGTTCTTC. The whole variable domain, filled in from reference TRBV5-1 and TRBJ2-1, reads KAGVTQTPRYLIKTRGQQVTLSCSPISGHRSVSWYQQTPGQGLQFLFEYFSETQRNKGNFPGRFSGRQFSNSRSEMNVSTLELGDSALYLCASSLVGLSEQFFGPGTRLTVL.